The 12 T cell receptor beta chains given below trace back to one sample, sequenced in a study of T cells in tumors after PD-1 blockade. TCRdb keeps only in-frame clones here, not all; method: immunoSEQ multiplex PCR. The table has about 34,000 clones, approximately 73% seen once. The specimen comprised PBMCs, sampled after anti-PD-1 treatment. The receptors stem from a human donor with basal cell carcinoma.

The chain carries TRBV7-2 and TRBJ2-7, with TRBD2 matching over 9 bases. Trimming took 2 bases from V and 6 from J; bases not matched to a gene: 5. The CDR3 runs to 14 residues. Per germline, CDR1 SGHTA and CDR2 FQGNSA. CDR3 DNA sequence: TGTGCCAGCAGCTTAAAGGCGGGGGGGCCCGAGCAGTACTTC. Protein sequence: CASSLKAGGPEQYF.

The rearrangement links TRBV19 to TRBJ2-6, with 10 bases identical to TRBD1. CDR3 length equals 17 residues. The V gene end was trimmed by 4 bases and the J gene end by 1 base; junction bases not matched to a gene: 4. The V gene's germline CDR1 is LNHDA and CDR2 SQIVND (reference sequence). The CDR3 reads CASSSGQGVSGANVLTF. The DNA of the CDR3 is TGTGCCAGTAGTAGTGGACAGGGGGTATCTGGGGCCAACGTCCTGACTTTC.

The chain recombines TRBV5-4 with TRBJ1-1; D is perhaps TRBD1 (6 bases). From germline, CDR1 is SGHNT and CDR2 YYREEE (reference sequence). Trimming shortened V by 3 bases and J by 0 bases, and 12 bases separated the two germline ends. The CDR3 is made up of 15 amino acids. CDR3 in DNA: TGTGCCAGCAGCTGGGCAGGGGCCCTGAACACTGAAGCTTTCTTT. Residues: CASSWAGALNTEAFF.

V is TRBV5-1 and J is TRBJ1-4; TRBD1 matches 8 bases. The CDR3 runs 15 residues. The trim removed 4 bases at V and 8 bases at J, leaving 10 bases unmatched. The germline V gene has CDR1 SGHRS and CDR2 YFSETQ. In nucleotides, the CDR3 is TGCGCCAGCAGCCTGGGGTTAGGACAGGGCGAAAAACTGTTTTTT. Amino acids: CASSLGLGQGEKLFF.

This clone has a handful of counts. This chain joins TRBV18 and TRBJ2-7, with 7 bases matching TRBD1. Germline V gene data show CDR1 as KGHSH and CDR2 as LQKENI. The trim removed 3 bases at V and 2 bases at J, leaving 7 bases unmatched. This CDR3 has 15 residues. Here the CDR3 DNA reads TGTGCCAGCTCACCTGGACAGGCGAAGACCTACGAGCAGTACTTC. This gives the protein CASSPGQAKTYEQYF. Full variable domain (outside the CDR3, taken from reference TRBV18 and TRBJ2-7): NAGVMQNPRHLVRRRGQEARLRCSPMKGHSHVYWYRQLPEEGLKFMVYLQKENIIDESGMPKERFSAEFPKEGPSILRIQQVVRGDSAAYFCASSPGQAKTYEQYFGPGTRLTVT.

The chain is built from TRBV5-1 and TRBJ2-7; 11 bases map to TRBD2. CDR1 SGHRS and CDR2 YFSETQ come from the germline V gene. CDR3 length: 14 residues. Germline trimming cut 3 bases from V and 5 bases from J; bases unmatched to any gene: 4. CDR3: CASSSLAGEHEQYF. CDR3 DNA: TGCGCCAGCAGCTCACTAGCGGGAGAGCACGAGCAGTACTTC.

The chain recombines TRBV5-4 with TRBJ1-5; weak D call: TRBD1 (5 bases). The CDR3 is 15 residues long. V dropped 0 bases and J dropped 5 bases, with 12 bases sitting between them. CDR1 is SGHNT, CDR2 YYREEE, per germline (reference sequence). CDR3 loop: CASSLGGTSDQPQHF. The DNA for the CDR3 is TGTGCCAGCAGCTTGGGGGGCACCTCGGATCAGCCCCAGCATTTT.

The chain recombines TRBV6-5 with TRBJ2-1, with 11 bases aligning to TRBD2. Germline V gene sequence: CDR1 MNHEY, CDR2 SVGAGI. CDR3 length: 14 residues. The ends lost 5 bases at V and 9 bases at J; junction bases unmatched: 6. CDR3 sequence (DNA): TGTGCCAGCAGTAAACTAGCGGGGGAGTCTGAGCAGTTCTTC. This translates into CASSKLAGESEQFF.

The chain links TRBV7-8 to TRBJ2-1; 9 nucleotides match TRBD2. This CDR3 is 17 amino acids long. Germline-derived CDR1 and CDR2 are SGHVS and FQNEAQ. V dropped 4 bases and J dropped 4; count of bases not matched to a gene: 11. The CDR3 sequence: CASSSGGSSGAYNEQFF. The CDR3 DNA is TGTGCCAGCAGCTCAGGGGGGTCTAGCGGGGCATACAATGAGCAGTTCTTC.

For this clone: Other DNA sequences in the same sample also yield this CDR3. The genes are TRBV12-3 or TRBV12-4 and TRBJ1-2; D gene unclear. CDR3 length: 13 amino acids. The germline V and J ends were trimmed by 9 bases and 2 bases, with 13 bases remaining between them. CDR3 protein: CASSPLSNYGYTF. The CDR3 nucleotides read TGTGCCAGTAGTCCCCTATCAAACTATGGCTACACCTTC.

Worth noting for this clone: At one end the junction does not follow the germline gene, possibly because of a read error. This rearrangement joins TRBV7-9 to TRBJ2-3; tentatively, D is TRBD2 (6 bases). The CDR3 loop spans 15 amino acids. CDR1 is SEHNR, CDR2 FQNEAQ, per germline (reference sequence). Here the CDR3 DNA reads TGTACCAGCAGCTTAGCTAGCGTTAGCACAGATACGCAGTATTTT. Translation: CTSSLASVSTDTQYF.

This chain joins TRBV13 and TRBJ2-1, with D possibly being TRBD2 (6 bases). CDR1 is PRHDT and CDR2 is FYEKMQ in the germline V gene (reference sequence). This CDR3 contains 17 residues. Between the trimmed V and J ends, which lost 0 bases and 7 bases, there was a span of 19 bases. CDR3 loop: CASSLGQVQDYNNEQFF. The CDR3 DNA reads as TGTGCCAGCAGCTTAGGCCAGGTACAGGACTATAATAATGAGCAGTTCTTC.